The count of the clone carrying this T cell receptor (beta chain) is one. This sample was taken from a study of cytomegalovirus exposure and HLA in healthy donors. In the PCR, 60 Vbeta and 13 Jbeta primers were used. Sequenced by immunoSEQ multiplex PCR; TCRdb stores in-frame clones only, minus some. The data contain approximately 70,000 clones, about 70% of them singletons. J was trimmed by 10 bases and V by 6 bases; bases with no gene match: 9. Looked up from germline, CDR1 is MRHNA and CDR2 is SNTAGT. CDR3 size: 15 residues. The source of this sequence is a man aged 35-49 years in good health and CMV-seropositive. The sequenced sample consisted of PBMCs. The chain uses TRBV6-4 and TRBJ2-1; 13 positions match TRBD2. This CDR3 is CASRLTSGRAGEQFF. The CDR3 nucleotides are TGTGCCAGCAGATTAACTAGCGGGAGGGCCGGGGAGCAGTTCTTC.